The clone carrying this TCR beta chain was seen only once. The data originate from a study of blood T cell repertoires in COVID-19. The wider study: Nucleic acid was either cDNA or gDNA, and it came from T cells, B-cell-depleted T cells, or PBMCs.

The V gene end was trimmed by 5 bases and the J gene end by 5 bases; junction bases not matched to a gene: 6. The CDR3 covers 15 residues. Per germline, CDR1 SGHRS and CDR2 YFSETQ. Clones were read by immunoSEQ multiplex PCR, and TCRdb kept only the in-frame ones, dropping some. The data contain under 60,000 clones, approximately 85% of them seen just once; the ten biggest clones take up about 10%. This chain joins TRBV5-1 and TRBJ1-6; 8 bases align to TRBD1. The origin of this receptor is a human donor in a cohort sampled during active COVID-19. Specimen: peripheral blood. The CDR3: CASSLLTGDNSPLHF. Written as DNA, the CDR3 is TGCGCCAGCAGTTTGTTGACAGGGGATAATTCACCCCTCCACTTT.